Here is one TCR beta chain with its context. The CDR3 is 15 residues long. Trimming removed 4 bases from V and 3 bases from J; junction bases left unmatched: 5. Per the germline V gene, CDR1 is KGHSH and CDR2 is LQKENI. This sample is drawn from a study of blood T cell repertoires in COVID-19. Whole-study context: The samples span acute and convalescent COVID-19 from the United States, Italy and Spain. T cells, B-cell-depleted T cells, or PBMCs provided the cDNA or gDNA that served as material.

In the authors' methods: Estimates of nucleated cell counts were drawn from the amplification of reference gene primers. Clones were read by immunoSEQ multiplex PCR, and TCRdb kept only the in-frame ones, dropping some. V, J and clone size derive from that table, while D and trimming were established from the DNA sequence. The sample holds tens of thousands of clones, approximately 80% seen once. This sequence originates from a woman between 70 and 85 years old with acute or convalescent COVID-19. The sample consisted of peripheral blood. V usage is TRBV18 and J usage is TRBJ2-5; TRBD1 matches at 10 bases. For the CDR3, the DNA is TGTGCCAGCTCACGATCCGGGACAGGGGAAGAGACCCAGTACTTC. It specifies CASSRSGTGEETQYF.